This T cell receptor (beta chain) was recovered during a study of shared clonotypes between healthy human individuals. Study-level results: Estimated richness was generally greater in naive than memory subsets. Clonotype sharing across a few donors was observed for around 4.5% of naive CD4 clonotypes.

For this clone: Its antigen is unidentified.

The assay was carried out at the deep level. The method was immunoSEQ multiplex PCR; TCRdb's version includes in-frame clones alone and lacks a portion of them. The profile shows approximately 500,000 clones, 90% to 96% of them singletons. This CDR3 contains 14 residues. V was pared by 6 bases and J by 4 bases, with 15 bases between. Germline values: CDR1 LNHDA, CDR2 SQIVND (reference sequence). The chain is built from TRBV19 and TRBJ1-2, with D maybe TRBD1 (5 bases). Source material: naive CD4+ T cells sorted from blood. Subset in this sample: CD45RA+ positively selected. This TCR derives from a woman under 40 in good health. The CDR3 loop is CASRLPGAGYGYTF. The CDR3 coding sequence is TGTGCCAGTAGACTCCCCGGGGCAGGCTATGGCTACACCTTC.